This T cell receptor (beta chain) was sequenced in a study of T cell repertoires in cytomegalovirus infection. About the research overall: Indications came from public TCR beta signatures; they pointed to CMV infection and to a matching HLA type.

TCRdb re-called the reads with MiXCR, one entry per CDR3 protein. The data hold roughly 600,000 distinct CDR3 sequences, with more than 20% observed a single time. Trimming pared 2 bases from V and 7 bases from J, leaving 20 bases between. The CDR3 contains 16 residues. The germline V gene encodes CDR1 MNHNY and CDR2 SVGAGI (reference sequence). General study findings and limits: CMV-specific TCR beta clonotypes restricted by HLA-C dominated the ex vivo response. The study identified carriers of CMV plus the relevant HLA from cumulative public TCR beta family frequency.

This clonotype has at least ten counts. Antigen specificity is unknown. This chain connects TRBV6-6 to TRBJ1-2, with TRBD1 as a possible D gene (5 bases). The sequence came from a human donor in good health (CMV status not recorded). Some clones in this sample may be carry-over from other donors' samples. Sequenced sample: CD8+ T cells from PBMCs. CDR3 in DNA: TGTGCCAGCAGTTACATGGAGGGAGGGGTGGAGAGTGGCTACACCTTC. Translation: CASSYMEGGVESGYTF.